This T cell receptor beta chain was documented in a study of PD-1 blockade in classical Hodgkin lymphoma. Measured with immunoSEQ multiplex PCR; TCRdb has only the in-frame clones, and not every one. The sample includes about 24,000 clones, roughly 80% of them seen just once. Each patient's relapse followed autologous stem cell transplantation, and brentuximab vedotin exposure varied. Study results and limitations: Newly diagnosed patients reportedly had lower baseline TCR diversity than healthy donors. Partial responders and progressors had significantly lower baseline TCR diversity. Those starting nivolumab under 1 year post-ASCT were excluded.

For this clone: Its specificity is unknown.

The specimen comprised peripheral blood mononuclear cells (PBMCs), sampled at baseline. The receptor comes from a human donor with classical Hodgkin lymphoma.

CDR3 in amino acids: CASSLGTLDTQYF. CDR3 nucleotides: TGTGCCAGCAGCCTGGGGACACTAGATACGCAGTATTTT. This chain uses TRBV4-2 with TRBJ2-3; the D gene is possibly TRBD1 (6 bases). Trimming took off 4 bases at V and 5 bases at J, with 10 bases between the two ends. Per germline, CDR1 LGHNA and CDR2 YNFKEQ. The CDR3 is 13 amino acids.